Listed here are 15 T cell receptor beta chains from one sample, sequenced in a study of identical twins. TCRdb independently ran MiXCR on the 5' RACE reads; one entry per CDR3 protein. Of hundreds of thousands of distinct CDR3 sequences listed, around 20% are singletons. This sample also belongs to another study, concerning T cells expressing NK-cell markers.

The specimen was PBMCs. The receptors were gathered from a woman aged 18-29 years in good health.

The chain links TRBV5-1 to TRBJ2-1; D call uncertain. This CDR3 spans 13 amino acids. V was cut by 0 bases and J by 10 bases, with 11 bases left in between. Germline CDR1 and CDR2: SGHRS and YFSETQ. CDR3 loop: CASSLDGLGEQFF. The CDR3 DNA is TGCGCCAGCAGCTTGGATGGGCTTGGCGAGCAGTTCTTC.

This clonotype was recorded only once. V usage is TRBV27 and J usage is TRBJ2-2, with D possibly matching TRBD2 (5 bases). This CDR3 region has 16 residues. Looked up from germline, CDR1 is MNHEY and CDR2 is SMNVEV (reference sequence). V dropped 2 bases and J dropped 1 base, with 11 bases sitting between them. DNA of the CDR3: TGTGCCAGCAGTTTAGTAGGGAGCTTGAACACCGGGGAGCTGTTTTTT. Protein sequence: CASSLVGSLNTGELFF.

This clonotype was observed at least ten times. The CDR3 loop reads CASSQDAAGLAKNIQYF. The CDR3 region has the DNA TGCGCCAGCAGCCAAGATGCGGCGGGGCTAGCCAAAAACATTCAGTACTTC. The rearrangement links TRBV4-3 to TRBJ2-4; possibly TRBD2 for D (6 bases). Germline V CDR1 and CDR2: LGHNA, YSLEER. V shed 0 bases and J shed 0 bases, with 12 bases lying between them. This CDR3 is built from 17 residues.

The genes are TRBV10-3 and TRBJ2-5; possibly TRBD2 for D (5 bases). Trimming removed 1 base at V and 2 bases at J, with 11 bases between. CDR1 ENHRY and CDR2 SYGVKD come from the germline V gene. CDR3 size: 15 residues. CDR3 in amino acids: CAISELGRGQETQYF. The CDR3 coding sequence is TGTGCCATCAGTGAGTTGGGGAGAGGGCAAGAGACCCAGTACTTC.

This clonotype came up a few times. The gene calls are TRBV4-3 and TRBJ2-1; 7 bases line up with TRBD2. This CDR3 is built from 17 residues. Germline V gene data show CDR1 as LGHNA and CDR2 as YSLEER. The V segment lost 0 bases and the J segment 2 bases; nucleotides outside the gene matches: 7. The CDR3 DNA reads TGCGCCAGCAGCCAAGATGTGGGAGGGCACCCCTACAATGAGCAGTTCTTC. Amino acids: CASSQDVGGHPYNEQFF.

V and J are TRBV12-3 or TRBV12-4 and TRBJ2-3; 16 nucleotides match TRBD2. J lost 5 bases, V lost 5 bases, and 10 bases had no gene match. This CDR3 comprises 18 residues. The CDR3 nucleotides are TGTGCCAGCAGTGCGACCGGGACTAGCGGGGGGGCTAGAGATACGCAGTATTTT. Its protein is CASSATGTSGGARDTQYF.

Written as DNA, the CDR3 is TGTGCCATCAGTGAGCGCTGGGAAGCTAACTATGGCTACACCTTC. Translation: CAISERWEANYGYTF. This chain links TRBV10-3 with TRBJ1-2, with D unclear. The germline V and J ends were trimmed by 2 bases and 0 bases, with 10 bases remaining between them. The CDR3 has 15 residues. Germline V gene lookup returns CDR1 ENHRY and CDR2 SYGVKD.

This clonotype was observed a few times. This CDR3 reads CASSVYPREQFF. CDR3 coding DNA: TGTGCCAGCAGCGTGTATCCGCGTGAGCAGTTCTTC. The rearrangement links TRBV5-4 to TRBJ2-1; D ambiguous. Trimming removed 4 bases at V and 9 bases at J, with 11 bases between. The V gene's germline CDR1 is SGHNT and CDR2 YYREEE (reference sequence). The CDR3 extends over 12 amino acids.

The chain is built from TRBV20-1 and TRBJ2-1; TRBD2 aligns across 7 bases. Germline lookup yields CDR1 DFQATT and CDR2 SNEGSKA (reference sequence). The CDR3 length is 15 residues. The CDR3 DNA sequence: TGCAGGGCTTCGCGGGGGATAATGACGAACAATGAGCAGTTCTTC. Translated, it gives CRASRGIMTNNEQFF.

This clonotype appeared a single time. J is TRBJ2-1 and V is TRBV7-9, with a weak D call TRBD1 (6 bases). The CDR3 covers 16 residues. V was pared by 5 bases and J by 9 bases, with 23 bases between. Germline CDR1 SEHNR, CDR2 FQNEAQ (reference sequence). The CDR3 sequence is CASSPGDTLVVGEQFF. For the CDR3, the DNA is TGTGCCAGCAGCCCAGGGGACACTCTGGTCGTTGGTGAGCAGTTCTTC.

This clonotype was picked up a small number of times. This chain's CDR3 is CASSMGQGAFWEQFF. As DNA, the CDR3 is TGTGCCAGCAGCATGGGACAGGGGGCGTTCTGGGAGCAGTTCTTC. The rearrangement links TRBV7-2 to TRBJ2-1; 12 positions match TRBD1. The V and J ends lost 5 bases and 10 bases, in that order; junction bases with no gene match: 9. This CDR3 is built from 15 residues. Germline CDR1 SGHTA, CDR2 FQGNSA.

The gene calls are TRBV5-1 and TRBJ1-5; TRBD1 might be the D (5 bases). Trimming cost V 0 bases and J 6 bases, with 10 bases left between them. The CDR3 spans 14 residues. Germline lookup yields CDR1 SGHRS and CDR2 YFSETQ. CDR3 residues: CASSLARGGQPQHF. In DNA, the CDR3 is TGCGCCAGCAGCTTGGCCCGGGGGGGTCAGCCCCAGCATTTT. Based on the CDR3 plus reference TRBV5-1 and TRBJ1-5, the full variable domain is KAGVTQTPRYLIKTRGQQVTLSCSPISGHRSVSWYQQTPGQGLQFLFEYFSETQRNKGNFPGRFSGRQFSNSRSEMNVSTLELGDSALYLCASSLARGGQPQHFGDGTRLSIL.

This clonotype was detected a few times. The V and J genes are TRBV2 and TRBJ2-1; 7 positions match TRBD2. V was pared by 10 bases and J by 8 bases, with 17 bases of the junction left unmatched. Germline-derived CDR1 and CDR2 are SNHLY and FYNNEI. CDR3 size: 15 residues. CDR3 protein: CATPGSAGVQYEQFF. The CDR3 coding sequence is TGTGCCACCCCGGGATCGGCGGGGGTTCAGTATGAGCAGTTCTTC.

The chain is built from TRBV7-9 and TRBJ2-5; perhaps D is TRBD1 or TRBD2 (6 bases each). This CDR3 comprises 15 residues. Germline CDR1 SEHNR, CDR2 FQNEAQ (reference sequence). Trimming shortened V by 2 bases and J by 5 bases, and 15 bases separated the two germline ends. CDR3 residues: CASSLYGGQLETQYF. In DNA form, the CDR3 reads TGTGCCAGCAGCTTATATGGGGGGCAGTTGGAGACCCAGTACTTC.

This clonotype appeared a few times. The rearrangement joins TRBV7-2 to TRBJ1-4; D gene unclear. V shed 2 bases and J shed 0 bases, with 10 bases lying between them. The CDR3 is 16 residues long. Germline V gene sequence: CDR1 SGHTA, CDR2 FQGNSA. CDR3 residues: CASSLRPGTTNEKLFF. Here the CDR3 DNA reads TGTGCCAGCAGCTTACGACCGGGGACAACTAATGAAAAACTGTTTTTT. The full variable domain, completed using reference TRBV7-2 and TRBJ1-4, is GAGVSQSPSNKVTEKGKDVELRCDPISGHTALYWYRQSLGQGLEFLIYFQGNSAPDKSGLPSDRFSAERTGGSVSTLTIQRTQQEDSAVYLCASSLRPGTTNEKLFFGSGTQLSVL.